The rows below give T cell receptor beta chains drawn from one sample of a study of blood T cell repertoires in COVID-19. Produced via immunoSEQ multiplex PCR; TCRdb's table is partial and in-frame only. The sample records 150,000 to 200,000 clones, more than 75% being singletons. The sequencing sample was made of PBMCs or T cells enriched from blood (not recorded which). The receptors come from a woman aged 25 to 45 who had recovered from COVID-19. The CDR3 runs from the conserved cysteine through the conserved F or W. The D gene is left open where the match is weak.

.,TRBV7-8,CASSQSSYEQYF
TRBD2,TRBV5-1,CASSSRVAGTGELFF
.,TRBV29-1,CSVEGRGEDGYTF
.,TRBV11-2,CASSLLGRRQAPSGNTIYF
TRBD1,TRBV5-1,CASSLGAGGTEAFF
.,TRBV3-1/TRBV3-2,CASSIFRGVRGSPLHF
TRBD1,TRBV5-1,CASSRGQMNTEAFF
TRBD1,TRBV19,CASSSLQGSGANVLTF
TRBD1,TRBV28,CASSPRTGSGETQYF
TRBD1,TRBV27,CASSLNRGAEQYF
.,TRBV3-1/TRBV3-2,CASSQSTGNNQPQHF
TRBD1,TRBV7-8,CASSPGQGSDIQYF
.,TRBV3-1/TRBV3-2,CASSQTPVAYPYEQYF
.,TRBV10-2,CASRGSAYGYTF
TRBD2,TRBV10-3,CAISELEGGSTGELFF
TRBD1,TRBV5-6,CASSRTRDSHSGNTIYF
.,TRBV7-5,CARSAGAGGPGEYTDTQYF
TRBD1,TRBV19,CASRQGEEYGYTF